Below are 25 T cell receptor beta chains sequenced from a single sample in a study of blood T cell repertoires in COVID-19. The table came from immunoSEQ multiplex PCR; TCRdb's copy has only in-frame clones and leaves some out. This sample yields 160,000 or so clones, of which about 85% are seen a single time; approximately 8% belongs to the top ten. The specimen was PBMCs or T cells enriched from blood (not recorded which). The receptors here all came from a woman in her forties or fifties who had recovered from COVID-19.

As regards this clone: At one end the junction does not follow the germline gene, possibly because of a read error. This chain uses TRBV7-7 with TRBJ2-3, with unresolved D. From germline, CDR1 is SSHAT and CDR2 FNYEAQ (reference sequence). This CDR3 spans 15 amino acids. The CDR3: CASSLNFMPGDTQYF. DNA of the CDR3: TGTGCTAGCAGCTTGAATTTCATGCCGGGAGATACGCAGTATTTT.

J is TRBJ2-1 and V is TRBV19; 14 nucleotides align to TRBD2. The germline CDR1 and CDR2 sequences are LNHDA and SQIVND (reference sequence). V dropped 6 bases and J dropped 0; count of bases not matched to a gene: 4. This CDR3 spans 17 amino acids. The CDR3 DNA reads as TGTGCCAGTAGGGGACTAGCGGGAGCTAACTCCTACAATGAGCAGTTCTTC. Translated, it gives CASRGLAGANSYNEQFF.

This chain joins TRBV5-1 and TRBJ2-1, with no clear D. The V end lost 0 bases, the J end lost 2 bases, and 9 bases lay between the germline ends. CDR1 SGHRS and CDR2 YFSETQ come from the germline V gene. This CDR3 is built from 15 residues. The CDR3 loop is CASSLVSSAYNEQFF. The CDR3 bases are TGCGCCAGCAGCTTGGTTAGCTCCGCCTACAATGAGCAGTTCTTC. The complete variable domain, with remaining parts taken from reference TRBV5-1 and TRBJ2-1, reads KAGVTQTPRYLIKTRGQQVTLSCSPISGHRSVSWYQQTPGQGLQFLFEYFSETQRNKGNFPGRFSGRQFSNSRSEMNVSTLELGDSALYLCASSLVSSAYNEQFFGPGTRLTVL.

The rearrangement joins TRBV6-2 or TRBV6-3 to TRBJ2-7, with D unclear. The CDR3 is 14 residues long. Trimming took off 5 bases at V and 7 bases at J, with 18 bases between the two ends. Germline-derived CDR1 and CDR2 are MNHEY and SVGEGT. CDR3: CASSRLDLYEEQYF. The CDR3 coding sequence is TGTGCCAGCAGTCGACTGGATCTCTACGAAGAGCAGTACTTC.

The genes are TRBV7-9 and TRBJ1-6; TRBD1 might be the D (6 bases). Germline V lookup: CDR1 SEHNR, CDR2 FQNEAQ (reference sequence). The CDR3 contains 15 residues. The V and J ends lost 5 bases and 7 bases respectively, with 15 bases between them. CDR3: CASSLLGQGNSPLHF. The CDR3 DNA reads as TGTGCCAGCAGCCTCCTGGGGCAGGGGAATTCACCCCTCCACTTT.

The rearrangement uses TRBV19 and TRBJ2-6; D might be TRBD2 (6 bases). Germline V lookup: CDR1 LNHDA, CDR2 SQIVND (reference sequence). Deletions cut 1 base from V and 4 bases from J, with 14 bases between. This CDR3 comprises 17 residues. The CDR3 nucleotides read TGTGCCAGTAGTATAGTGGAGGGCCGAAGCGGGGCCAACGTCCTGACTTTC. Amino acids: CASSIVEGRSGANVLTF.

Only a few counts were recorded for this clone. The chain uses TRBV3-1 (or the pseudogene TRBV3-2) and TRBJ2-2, with D perhaps matching TRBD1 (6 bases). Trimming took 7 bases from V and 3 from J, leaving 9 bases between them. Per the germline V gene, CDR1 is LGHDT and CDR2 is YNNKEL (reference sequence). This CDR3 contains 13 residues. As DNA, the CDR3 is TGTGCCAGCATACAGGGAGACACCGGGGAGCTGTTTTTT. Protein: CASIQGDTGELFF.

CDR3 sequence: CASSIGTESYGYTF. The CDR3 DNA reads TGTGCCAGTAGTATTGGGACAGAGTCATATGGCTACACCTTC. The genes are TRBV19 and TRBJ1-2; 7 bases match TRBD1. With 3 bases clipped from V and 5 bases from J, the junction kept 6 bases outside the gene matches. CDR1 and CDR2 (germline): LNHDA, SQIVND (reference sequence). This CDR3 has 14 residues.

Regarding this clone: Sequence at one end of the junction differs from germline and may be a read error. The V call is TRBV7-7, the J call TRBJ2-1; 11 nucleotides match TRBD2. The CDR3 has 14 amino acids. The germline gives CDR1 SSHAT, CDR2 FNYEAQ (reference sequence). The CDR3, as DNA: TGTGCTAGCAGCCTAGGGACTAGCGGCAATGAGCAGTTCTTC. Its translation: CASSLGTSGNEQFF.

The gene calls are TRBV5-5 and TRBJ1-5; D is ambiguous. CDR3 size: 13 residues. Germline V gene data show CDR1 as SGHKS and CDR2 as YYEKEE (reference sequence). V dropped 3 bases and J dropped 6 bases, with 10 bases sitting between them. DNA for the CDR3: TGTGCCAGCAGCTGGGAGGGCGGTCAGCCCCAGCATTTT. Translation gives CASSWEGGQPQHF.

This clone was seen a few times. This sequence joins TRBV19 and TRBJ1-5, with 9 bases identical to TRBD1. The germline V gene encodes CDR1 LNHDA and CDR2 SQIVND (reference sequence). After removal of 5 bases from V and 4 bases from J, the junction contained 15 bases not matched to a gene. The CDR3 totals 18 residues. The CDR3 DNA reads as TGTGCCAGTAGTCCGGGACAGGGTACTCTCCGGGGGAATCAGCCCCAGCATTTT. This gives the protein CASSPGQGTLRGNQPQHF.

The V call is TRBV4-1, the J call TRBJ1-4; D is perhaps TRBD1 (6 bases). V shed 0 bases and J shed 4 bases, with 9 bases lying between them. From germline, CDR1 is MGHRA and CDR2 YSYEKL. This CDR3 contains 15 residues. This CDR3 reads CASSQDNRVNEKLFF. The CDR3 DNA reads TGCGCCAGCAGCCAAGATAACAGGGTTAATGAAAAACTGTTTTTT.

This rearrangement joins TRBV4-1 to TRBJ2-7; 11 bases fit TRBD1. J was trimmed by 6 bases and V by 6 bases; bases with no gene match: 4. The length of the CDR3 is 13 residues. Germline CDR1 is MGHRA and CDR2 is YSYEKL. CDR3 sequence reads: CASSSGTGGEQYF. The CDR3 DNA is TGCGCCAGCAGTTCCGGGACAGGGGGCGAGCAGTACTTC.

The chain is built from TRBV19 and TRBJ2-6; unclear D gene. The CDR3 runs 13 residues. CDR1 is LNHDA, CDR2 SQIVND, per germline (reference sequence). V gave up 2 bases and J gave up 4 bases, with 3 bases separating them. The CDR3 here is CASSIQGANVLTF. CDR3 bases: TGTGCCAGTAGTATACAGGGGGCCAACGTCCTGACTTTC.

The J gene is TRBJ1-5, the V gene TRBV18; 7 bases line up with TRBD1. The CDR3 sequence is 17 residues long. Germline assignment: CDR1 KGHSH and CDR2 LQKENI. The junction had 11 bases not matched to a gene; V was cut back by 6 bases and J by 0 bases. DNA of the CDR3: TGTGCCAGCTCGGCCGGGACAGCCATTTATAGCAATCAGCCCCAGCATTTT. This gives the protein CASSAGTAIYSNQPQHF.

The chain carries TRBV10-3 and TRBJ2-1, with 12 positions matching TRBD2. Germline trimming cut 5 bases from V and 8 bases from J; bases unmatched to any gene: 7. This CDR3 comprises 15 residues. In germline, CDR1 is ENHRY, CDR2 SYGVKD. CDR3 region: CAISSRLAGEDEQFF. In DNA form, the CDR3 reads TGTGCCATCAGTTCCCGACTAGCGGGAGAGGATGAGCAGTTCTTC.

This chain connects TRBV5-1 to TRBJ2-1; TRBD2 matches 10 bases. Germline V gene data show CDR1 as SGHRS and CDR2 as YFSETQ. The CDR3 spans 16 residues. Trimming took 0 bases from V and 10 from J; bases not matched to a gene: 10. The CDR3, as DNA: TGCGCCAGCAGCTTGGAAGCGGGAGGGGGTCTGCAAGAGCAGTTCTTC. Its translation is CASSLEAGGGLQEQFF.

The J gene is TRBJ2-3, the V gene TRBV10-3; D possibly corresponds to TRBD2 (5 bases). Germline V gene sequence: CDR1 ENHRY, CDR2 SYGVKD. This CDR3 contains 13 residues. V shed 11 bases and J shed 5 bases, with 17 bases lying between them. This CDR3 is CAASREAGDTQYF. The CDR3 bases are TGTGCCGCCAGCCGAGAGGCGGGAGATACGCAGTATTTT.

This clone was counted once. The chain uses TRBV3-1 (or the pseudogene TRBV3-2) and TRBJ1-6; D call uncertain. V was cut by 0 bases and J by 7 bases, with 7 bases left in between. The germline CDR1 and CDR2 sequences are LGHDT and YNNKEL (reference sequence). The CDR3 totals 14 residues. The CDR3 region is CASSQDLGNSPLHF. The CDR3 DNA reads as TGTGCCAGCAGCCAAGATCTCGGGAATTCACCCCTCCACTTT.

This clone has only one observation. The J gene is TRBJ1-2, the V gene TRBV29-1; D is uncertain. Germline V gene sequence: CDR1 SQVTM, CDR2 ANQGSEA. This CDR3 region has 13 residues. V dropped 6 bases and J dropped 8 bases, with 19 bases sitting between them. CDR3 residues: CSVGSGLAPGYTF. The CDR3 region has the DNA TGCAGCGTGGGCTCAGGTCTTGCTCCGGGCTACACCTTC.

This CDR3 reads CASSLSGGPYNEQFF. The CDR3 DNA sequence: TGTGCCAGCAGCTTGAGCGGGGGGCCGTACAATGAGCAGTTCTTC. The V call is TRBV3-1 (or the pseudogene TRBV3-2), the J call TRBJ2-1, with 9 bases lining up with TRBD2. The germline gives CDR1 LGHDT, CDR2 YNNKEL (reference sequence). J lost 4 bases, V lost 5 bases, and 6 bases had no gene match. The CDR3 length is 15 residues.

The J gene is TRBJ2-1, the V gene TRBV5-1, with a tentative D call TRBD2 (6 bases). This CDR3 is built from 15 residues. Germline V CDR1 and CDR2: SGHRS, YFSETQ. With 0 bases removed from V and 0 bases from J, the gap between germline ends came to 7 bases. CDR3 protein: CASSLEGGSYNEQFF. The CDR3 DNA follows: TGCGCCAGCAGCTTGGAGGGAGGCTCCTACAATGAGCAGTTCTTC.

This chain connects TRBV9 to TRBJ1-5; D perhaps matches TRBD1 (6 bases). The CDR3 is 15 amino acids. The ends were cut back, 0 bases at V and 2 bases at J, with 9 bases in the middle. Germline V gene lookup returns CDR1 SGDLS and CDR2 YYNGEE. CDR3 bases: TGTGCCAGCAGCGTAGGGGACACAGGCAATCAGCCCCAGCATTTT. Encoded protein: CASSVGDTGNQPQHF.

The V and J genes are TRBV5-1 and TRBJ1-6, with a tentative D call TRBD1 (5 bases). The germline gives CDR1 SGHRS, CDR2 YFSETQ. The CDR3 contains 17 residues. Trimming pared 0 bases from V and 0 bases from J, leaving 10 bases between. CDR3 sequence: CASSLVGVNSYNSPLHF. The CDR3, as DNA: TGCGCCAGCAGCTTGGTAGGGGTAAACTCCTATAATTCACCCCTCCACTTT.

This clone was observed once. V usage is TRBV7-2 and J usage is TRBJ2-1, with TRBD2 identical over 10 bases. After removal of 6 bases from V and 6 bases from J, the junction contained 8 bases not matched to a gene. Germline loops: CDR1 SGHTA, CDR2 FQGNSA. This CDR3 spans 15 amino acids. Written as DNA, the CDR3 is TGTGCCAGCAGACCTCTAGCGGGGGTTTCCAATGAGCAGTTCTTC. Translation gives CASRPLAGVSNEQFF.